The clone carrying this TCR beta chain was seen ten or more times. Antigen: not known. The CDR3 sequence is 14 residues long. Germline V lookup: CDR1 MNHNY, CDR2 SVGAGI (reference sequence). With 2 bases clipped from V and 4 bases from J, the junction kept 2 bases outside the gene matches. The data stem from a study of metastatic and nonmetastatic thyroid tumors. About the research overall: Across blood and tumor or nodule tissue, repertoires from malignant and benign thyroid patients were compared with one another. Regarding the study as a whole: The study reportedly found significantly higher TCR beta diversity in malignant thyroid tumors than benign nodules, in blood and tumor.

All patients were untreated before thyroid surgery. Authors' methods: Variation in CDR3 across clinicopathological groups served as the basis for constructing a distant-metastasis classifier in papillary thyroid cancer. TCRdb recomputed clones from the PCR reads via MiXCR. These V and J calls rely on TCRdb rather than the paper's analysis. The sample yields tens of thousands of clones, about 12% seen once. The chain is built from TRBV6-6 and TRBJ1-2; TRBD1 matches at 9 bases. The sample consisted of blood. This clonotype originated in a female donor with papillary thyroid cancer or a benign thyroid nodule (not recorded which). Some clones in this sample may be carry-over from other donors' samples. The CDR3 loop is CASSYVGQGYGYTF. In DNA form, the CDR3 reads TGTGCCAGCAGTTACGTGGGACAGGGCTATGGCTACACCTTC.